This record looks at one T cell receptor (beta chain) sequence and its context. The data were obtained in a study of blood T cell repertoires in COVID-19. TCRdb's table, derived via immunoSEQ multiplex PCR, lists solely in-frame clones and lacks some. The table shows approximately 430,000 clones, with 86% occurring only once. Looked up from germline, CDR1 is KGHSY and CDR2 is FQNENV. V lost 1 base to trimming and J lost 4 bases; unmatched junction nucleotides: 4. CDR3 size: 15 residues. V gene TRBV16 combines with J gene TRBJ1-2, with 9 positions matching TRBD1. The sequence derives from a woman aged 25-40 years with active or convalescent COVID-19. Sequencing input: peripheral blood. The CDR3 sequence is CASSQFGQGLYGYTF. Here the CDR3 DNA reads TGTGCCAGCAGCCAATTCGGACAGGGGCTCTATGGCTACACCTTC.